These T cell receptor beta chains were read from a single sample in a study of blood T cell repertoires in COVID-19. Here immunoSEQ multiplex PCR was the method, and the copy in TCRdb shows in-frame clones only, minus some. Of hundreds of thousands of clones in the sample, about 90% are singletons; the top ten hold around 7.9%. The sequenced sample consisted of peripheral blood. Receptors originate from a woman in her seventies with COVID-19, enrolled during active disease. Both conserved end residues are trimmed from each CDR3. Each record gives: V gene, J gene, CDR3 protein.

TRBV19	TRBJ1-2	ATRRDYGYT
TRBV9	TRBJ2-2	ASSATAGGTNTGELF
TRBV9	TRBJ2-1	ASSKNSGGLNEQF
TRBV13	TRBJ2-5	ASSGTSGAETQY
TRBV19	TRBJ1-1	ASSIARETEAF
TRBV27	TRBJ2-7	ASSALGGNTYEQY
TRBV2	TRBJ1-2	ASTQGQGAGGYT
TRBV19	TRBJ2-2	ASSAEWDRGLTGELF
TRBV5-6	TRBJ1-5	ASSLGGGNQPQH
TRBV3-1/TRBV3-2	TRBJ2-7	ASSQLGQGAAYEQY
TRBV9	TRBJ1-2	ASSGGQGGLYGYT
TRBV6-2/TRBV6-3	TRBJ1-2	ASSRSGDYGYT
TRBV7-9	TRBJ1-1	ASSLVRVENTEAF
TRBV10-3	TRBJ2-7	AISDQGSYEQY
TRBV5-1	TRBJ2-3	ASSFLDRERDTQY
TRBV9	TRBJ1-5	ASSGSGAKQPQH
TRBV18	TRBJ1-1	ASSVTGTNTEAF
TRBV19	TRBJ1-2	ASRRLLGYT
TRBV10-3	TRBJ1-1	AIRQGAGTEAF
TRBV30	TRBJ2-1	AWRRRGGNEQF